This T cell receptor (beta chain) is from a study of blood T cell repertoires in COVID-19. The wider study: COVID-19 samples from acute and convalescent phases originated in the United States, Italy and Spain. PBMCs, B-cell-depleted T cells, or T cells were the source of the cDNA or gDNA that made up the material.

A Seattle source enrolled patients during active infection and followed them longitudinally. CDR3 length equals 13 residues. Per the germline V gene, CDR1 is SGHAT and CDR2 is FQNNGV. J was trimmed by 6 bases and V by 5 bases; bases with no gene match: 6. Original processing notes: Researchers report that nucleated cell counts were estimated from reference gene primer amplification. Some clones are missing from TCRdb's copy, which holds only in-frame ones; the method was immunoSEQ multiplex PCR. V and J calls and clone size are copied from that table; D and trimming were computed from the DNA. The data contain under 200,000 clones, 75% to 85% of them seen just once; the ten biggest clones take up about 7.8%.

Sample: peripheral blood. This TCR came from a woman aged 60-75 years with COVID-19, enrolled during active disease. The chain is built from TRBV11-2 and TRBJ1-1, with 7 nucleotides matching TRBD1. The CDR3: CASSLDRDSEAFF. DNA for the CDR3: TGTGCCAGCAGCCTTGACAGGGATTCTGAAGCTTTCTTT.